This TCR beta chain was captured by sequencing in a study of T cells of healthy individuals. This clonotype has more than one count but fewer than ten. TCRdb independently ran MiXCR on the 5' RACE reads; one entry per CDR3 protein. Here the sample spans some 82,000 distinct CDR3 sequences, more than 5% being singletons. This sequence originates from a female donor in good health.

The CDR3 DNA follows: TGTGCCTGGAACCTGAACGGACAGTTGGGTGATTCACCCCTCCACTTT. It yields the protein CAWNLNGQLGDSPLHF. V usage is TRBV30 and J usage is TRBJ1-6; D may be TRBD1 (6 bases). This CDR3 comprises 16 residues. CDR1 is GTSNPN, CDR2 SVGIG, per germline (reference sequence). V shed 4 bases and J shed 8 bases, with 21 bases lying between them.